Shown below are 24 T cell receptor beta chains from a single sample sequenced in a study of blood T cells in healthy people across ages. The use of a sample-barcoded 5' primer and a J-beta primer mix characterized a second PCR of 7 to 11 cycles. TCRdb called the 5' RACE reads again in MiXCR, with one record for every CDR3 protein. Here the sample spans hundreds of thousands of distinct CDR3 sequences, roughly 64% being singletons. Sequenced sample: blood. Source of these receptors: a man aged 25-40 years in good health.

The CDR3 sequence is CASSTDRRNTEAFF. CDR3 coding DNA: TGTGCCAGCAGTACGGACAGGAGGAACACTGAAGCTTTCTTT. The chain is built from TRBV6-5 and TRBJ1-1; TRBD1 agrees at 7 bases. Germline trimming cut 5 bases from V and 1 base from J; bases unmatched to any gene: 4. The CDR3 runs 14 residues. In germline, CDR1 is MNHEY, CDR2 SVGAGI.

In nucleotides, the CDR3 is TGCGCCAGCAGCCAGAACTGGGCAGGGGAACCCTACGAGCAGTACTTC. This codes for CASSQNWAGEPYEQYF. The chain carries TRBV4-3 and TRBJ2-7; TRBD1 is a possible D gene (6 bases). This CDR3 has 16 residues. Germline assignment: CDR1 LGHNA and CDR2 YSLEER. Trimming left V 3 bases short and J 2 bases short, with 17 bases between.

The genes are TRBV4-3 and TRBJ2-5; possible D gene TRBD2, 6 bases. CDR3 size: 14 residues. The V and J ends lost 1 base and 1 base respectively, with 7 bases between them. Germline V gene sequence: CDR1 LGHNA, CDR2 YSLEER. The CDR3 protein is CASSQGGLQETQYF. The CDR3, as DNA: TGCGCCAGCAGCCAAGGGGGACTCCAAGAGACCCAGTACTTC.

The chain joins TRBV12-3 or TRBV12-4 to TRBJ2-7; D uncertain. The V gene lost 2 bases and the J gene lost 0 bases, with 14 bases spanning the gap. This CDR3 has 16 amino acids. DNA of the CDR3: TGTGCCAGCAGTTTACTCCGGACGGCCGGCTCCTACGAGCAGTACTTC. Translation gives CASSLLRTAGSYEQYF.

This chain connects TRBV6-1 to TRBJ2-7, with TRBD2 identical over 10 bases. The CDR3 loop spans 14 amino acids. J was trimmed by 4 bases and V by 4 bases; bases with no gene match: 4. Germline values: CDR1 MNHNS, CDR2 SASEGT. The CDR3 protein is CASSVLAGTYEQYF. CDR3 DNA sequence: TGTGCCAGCAGTGTACTAGCGGGAACTTACGAGCAGTACTTC.

The chain employs TRBV5-6 and TRBJ2-7; TRBD1 aligns across 7 bases. CDR1 and CDR2 (germline): SGHDT, YYEEEE. This CDR3 has 16 amino acids. J was trimmed by 2 bases and V by 2 bases; bases with no gene match: 10. As DNA, the CDR3 is TGTGCCAGCAGCTTATACCTACGGGACAGAACCTACGAGCAGTACTTC. This encodes CASSLYLRDRTYEQYF.

This clonotype was observed a few times. This sequence joins TRBV20-1 and TRBJ2-1; 8 nucleotides match TRBD2. This CDR3 has 12 residues. Losses at the gene ends were 3 bases for V and 6 bases for J; bases not matched to a gene: 1. The germline V gene encodes CDR1 DFQATT and CDR2 SNEGSKA (reference sequence). CDR3 DNA: TGCAGTGCTAGTCGGGGGGGCAATGAGCAGTTCTTC. Protein: CSASRGGNEQFF.

The chain carries TRBV3-1 and TRBJ2-5; 7 bases match TRBD2. J gave up 11 bases and V 1 base, and 13 bases lay outside the gene matches. The CDR3 is 15 amino acids. Looked up from germline, CDR1 is LGHDT and CDR2 is YNNKEL (reference sequence). CDR3 nucleotide sequence: TGTGCCAGCAGCCAAGGGGGGGGAGAGACCAATGAGCAGTACTTC. Translated: CASSQGGGETNEQYF.

In the case of this clonotype: Germline and junction disagree at one end, which may indicate a read error. The V call is TRBV20-1, the J call TRBJ2-3, with 8 positions matching TRBD2. CDR1 and CDR2 (germline): DFQATT, SNEGSKA (reference sequence). The CDR3 sequence is 14 residues long. The CDR3 reads CGARTSRGADTQYF. DNA of the CDR3: TGCGGTGCCCGGACTAGCCGGGGAGCAGATACGCAGTATTTT.

This clonotype was counted a few times. This chain connects TRBV20-1 to TRBJ2-3, with TRBD2 matching 11 bases. The CDR3 is 14 residues long. V was pared by 4 bases and J by 4 bases, with 4 bases of the junction left unmatched. Germline loops: CDR1 DFQATT, CDR2 SNEGSKA (reference sequence). CDR3 sequence: CSANLAGGSDTQYF. For the CDR3, the DNA is TGCAGTGCTAACTTAGCGGGAGGGTCAGATACGCAGTATTTT.

As to this clonotype: This could be a read error, since a much larger clone is one nucleotide away. The J gene is TRBJ2-1, the V gene TRBV6-4, with TRBD2 matching 8 bases. The CDR3 totals 15 residues. CDR1 is MRHNA and CDR2 is SNTAGT in the germline V gene. This chain's CDR3 is CACSDGGGSYNEQFF. CDR3 sequence (DNA): TGTGCCTGCAGTGACGGGGGGGGATCCTACAATGAGCAGTTCTTC.

The V and J genes are TRBV6-2 or TRBV6-3 and TRBJ1-1, with 9 nucleotides matching TRBD1. Trimming removed 6 bases from V and 3 bases from J; junction bases left unmatched: 5. The germline V gene encodes CDR1 MNHEY and CDR2 SVGEGT. This CDR3 region has 14 residues. In DNA form, the CDR3 reads TGTGCCAGCAGACGACAGGGGGGGGACACTGAAGCTTTCTTT. It encodes CASRRQGGDTEAFF.

The chain is built from TRBV10-3 and TRBJ2-7; D is perhaps TRBD1 (6 bases). The germline CDR1 and CDR2 sequences are ENHRY and SYGVKD. The CDR3 totals 14 residues. V was shortened by 3 bases and J by 2 bases, with 11 bases between the two germline ends. CDR3: CAISDNQGTYEQYF. In nucleotides, the CDR3 is TGTGCCATCAGTGATAACCAGGGGACCTACGAGCAGTACTTC.

This rearrangement joins TRBV20-1 to TRBJ2-1, with D possibly being TRBD1 (6 bases). From germline, CDR1 is DFQATT and CDR2 SNEGSKA (reference sequence). This CDR3 has 14 residues. The ends were cut back, 6 bases at V and 0 bases at J, with 12 bases in the middle. This chain's CDR3 is CSASQGNSYNEQFF. The CDR3 nucleotides read TGCAGTGCCAGCCAGGGGAACTCCTACAATGAGCAGTTCTTC.

The rearrangement joins TRBV3-1 to TRBJ1-5; D is uncertain. V lost 0 bases to trimming and J lost 4 bases, with 10 bases between them. The germline V gene has CDR1 LGHDT and CDR2 YNNKEL (reference sequence). The CDR3 is made up of 15 amino acids. The CDR3 loop reads CASSQEGRSNQPQHF. DNA for the CDR3: TGTGCCAGCAGCCAAGAAGGCAGGAGTAATCAGCCCCAGCATTTT. The entire variable domain, with the rest obtained from reference TRBV3-1 and TRBJ1-5, is as follows: DTAVSQTPKYLVTQMGNDKSIKCEQNLGHDTMYWYKQDSKKFLKIMFSYNNKELIINETVPNRFSPKSPDKAHLNLHINSLELGDSAVYFCASSQEGRSNQPQHFGDGTRLSIL.

The rearrangement links TRBV7-2 to TRBJ2-7; 7 nucleotides match TRBD1. The J call may be in error: the DNA end matches TRBJ2-5 better. The germline V gene encodes CDR1 SGHTA and CDR2 FQGNSA. The CDR3 is 14 residues long. CDR3 in DNA: TGTGCCAGCAGCTTAGATCGCAGGGGGGAGACCCAGTACTTC. This codes for CASSLDRRGETQYF.

The V and J genes are TRBV4-1 and TRBJ2-1, with TRBD2 matching over 12 bases. Germline CDR1 and CDR2: MGHRA and YSYEKL. Trimming at V came to 0 bases and at J to 5 bases, leaving 8 bases not matched to a gene. CDR3 length equals 18 residues. The CDR3 bases are TGCGCCAGCAGCCAAGATCCTAGCGGGGGGGCCGTAAACAATGAGCAGTTCTTC. Amino acids: CASSQDPSGGAVNNEQFF.

This clonotype occurred many times. This chain's CDR3 is CSVGSADEQYF. The DNA of the CDR3 is TGCAGCGTTGGGAGTGCGGACGAGCAGTACTTC. The gene calls are TRBV29-1 and TRBJ2-5; D unresolved. The J call is in doubt because the DNA end fits TRBJ2-7 better. Germline lookup yields CDR1 SQVTM and CDR2 ANQGSEA. The CDR3 runs 11 residues.

The chain uses TRBV20-1 and TRBJ1-1; D is perhaps TRBD1 (6 bases). The CDR3 runs 12 residues. CDR1 is DFQATT and CDR2 is SNEGSKA in the germline V gene (reference sequence). For the CDR3, the DNA is TGCAGAGTAACAGGGCAGTCGACTGAAGCTTTCTTT. It yields the protein CRVTGQSTEAFF.

This chain uses TRBV27 with TRBJ2-7, with D perhaps matching TRBD2 (6 bases). The DNA end favors TRBJ2-5, so the J call may be wrong. CDR1 and CDR2 from the germline V gene are MNHEY and SMNVEV (reference sequence). This CDR3 region has 14 residues. In DNA form, the CDR3 reads TGTGCCAGCAGTGTGCTCTCTAGCGCGGAGACCCAGTACTTC. Translation: CASSVLSSAETQYF.

This chain joins TRBV20-1 and TRBJ2-5, with D unclear. This CDR3 is built from 14 residues. Germline CDR1 reads DFQATT; CDR2 reads SNEGSKA (reference sequence). Trimming shortened V by 5 bases and J by 2 bases, and 15 bases separated the two germline ends. The CDR3 sequence is CSALLGLTQETQYF. CDR3 nucleotides: TGCAGTGCTCTATTGGGTTTGACTCAAGAGACCCAGTACTTC.

This chain joins TRBV2 and TRBJ2-1, with 9 positions matching TRBD2. Germline values: CDR1 SNHLY, CDR2 FYNNEI. Trimming took 6 bases from V and 0 from J; bases not matched to a gene: 9. CDR3 length: 17 residues. The CDR3, as DNA: TGTGCCAGCAGCGGAAACAGCGGGAGGTTCTCCTACAATGAGCAGTTCTTC. Its protein is CASSGNSGRFSYNEQFF.

A few counts support this clonotype. The germline gene is not matched at one end of the junction; a read error may be the cause. This chain links TRBV7-2 with TRBJ2-5; tentatively, D is TRBD2 (6 bases). The V gene's germline CDR1 is SGHTA and CDR2 FQGNSA. CDR3 size: 14 residues. CDR3 protein: CASSLGSGQETQYF. The CDR3 DNA is TGTGCCAGCAGTTTAGGTAGCGGCCAAGAGACCCAGTACTTC.

This clonotype was found many times. V gene TRBV6-5 combines with J gene TRBJ2-7; D perhaps matches TRBD2 (5 bases). The germline gives CDR1 MNHEY, CDR2 SVGAGI. The CDR3 runs 14 residues. The germline V and J ends were trimmed by 6 bases and 1 base, with 13 bases remaining between them. CDR3 in amino acids: CASSRQLGSYEQYF. DNA for the CDR3: TGTGCCAGCAGCCGCCAACTAGGTTCCTACGAGCAGTACTTC.